The 32 T cell receptor beta chains given below trace back to one sample, sequenced in a study of technical replicates of blood from a handful of donors. TCRdb's table, derived via immunoSEQ multiplex PCR, lists solely in-frame clones and lacks some. The sample shows about 72,000 clones, around 95% of them seen only once. Material: T cells isolated from PBMCs. These receptors originate from a human donor in good health.

The gene calls are TRBV30 and TRBJ2-7; a weak D match, TRBD1 (5 bases). The V gene lost 1 base and the J gene lost 11 bases, with 12 bases spanning the gap. This CDR3 spans 11 amino acids. CDR1 is GTSNPN and CDR2 is SVGIG in the germline V gene (reference sequence). The CDR3 spells CAWSGRGPEYF. The CDR3 DNA reads TGTGCCTGGAGTGGTAGGGGCCCAGAGTACTTC.

This chain links TRBV4-1 with TRBJ1-6, with TRBD1 matching 9 bases. The CDR3 loop spans 16 amino acids. V lost 1 base to trimming and J lost 12 bases; unmatched junction nucleotides: 10. CDR1 is MGHRA, CDR2 YSYEKL, per germline. CDR3 loop: CASSQGDRVLLLPLHF. The DNA of the CDR3 is TGCGCCAGCAGCCAAGGGGACAGGGTCCTCCTATTACCCCTCCACTTT.

The chain couples TRBV28 to TRBJ1-2; 12 positions agree with TRBD1. The V gene end was trimmed by 2 bases and the J gene end by 5 bases; junction bases not matched to a gene: 9. The CDR3 extends over 17 amino acids. The germline V gene has CDR1 MDHEN and CDR2 SYDVKM. CDR3 in amino acids: CASSLGWDRGLVYGYTF. In DNA form, the CDR3 reads TGTGCCAGCAGTTTAGGCTGGGACAGGGGGCTTGTTTATGGCTACACCTTC.

This clone appeared once. V and J are TRBV5-1 and TRBJ2-7; D uncertain. Deletions cut 2 bases from V and 6 bases from J, with 12 bases between. CDR3 length equals 13 residues. Germline V CDR1 and CDR2: SGHRS, YFSETQ. The CDR3 protein is CASSFTDLSEQYF. The CDR3 DNA sequence: TGCGCCAGCAGCTTTACAGACCTTTCCGAGCAGTACTTC.

This chain uses TRBV2 with TRBJ1-5; TRBD1 matches 8 bases. V lost 7 bases to trimming and J lost 6 bases; unmatched junction nucleotides: 5. The CDR3 runs to 13 residues. In germline, CDR1 is SNHLY, CDR2 FYNNEI. The CDR3 protein is CASNPQGVQPQHF. The CDR3 nucleotides are TGTGCCAGCAACCCACAGGGGGTTCAGCCCCAGCATTTT.

This chain uses TRBV19 with TRBJ1-2; TRBD1 matches at 9 bases. Germline V CDR1 and CDR2: LNHDA, SQIVND (reference sequence). CDR3 size: 15 residues. V shed 2 bases, J shed 5 bases, and the junction held 6 bases outside the gene matches. CDR3 DNA: TGTGCCAGTAGTATACAACCGGGACAGGGATATGGCTACACCTTC. It specifies CASSIQPGQGYGYTF. The variable domain in full, with the rest retrieved from reference TRBV19 and TRBJ1-2, is DGGITQSPKYLFRKEGQNVTLSCEQNLNHDAMYWYRQDPGQGLRLIYYSQIVNDFQKGDIAEGYSVSREKKESFPLTVTSAQKNPTAFYLCASSIQPGQGYGYTFGSGTRLTVV.

The chain employs TRBV15 and TRBJ1-2, with TRBD1 as a possible D gene (5 bases). V gave up 0 bases and J gave up 3 bases, with 8 bases separating them. The CDR3 has 14 amino acids. The germline gives CDR1 LNHNV, CDR2 YYDKDF (reference sequence). The CDR3 protein is CATSRDWGDYGYTF. CDR3 DNA sequence: TGTGCCACCAGCAGAGATTGGGGGGACTATGGCTACACCTTC.

The genes are TRBV12-5 and TRBJ2-7; 7 nucleotides line up with TRBD1. This CDR3 spans 13 amino acids. The V segment lost 7 bases and the J segment 4 bases; nucleotides outside the gene matches: 7. Germline CDR1 LGHNT, CDR2 FRNRAP. CDR3 sequence (DNA): TGTGCTAGTGATCGCTTACAGGGGTACGAGCAGTACTTC. Its translation: CASDRLQGYEQYF.

The chain combines TRBV7-9 with TRBJ2-5, with TRBD2 as a possible D gene (6 bases). The CDR3 extends over 14 amino acids. Looked up from germline, CDR1 is SEHNR and CDR2 is FQNEAQ (reference sequence). The V end was cut by 8 bases, the J end by 5 bases, with 18 bases between. CDR3: CASSLVAGPETQYF. In nucleotides, the CDR3 is TGTGCCAGCTCCTTAGTGGCGGGGCCCGAGACCCAGTACTTC.

The chain recombines TRBV6-5 with TRBJ2-2, with 9 bases that match TRBD1. Trimming took 1 base from V and 5 from J; bases not matched to a gene: 2. The CDR3 totals 15 residues. Germline lookup yields CDR1 MNHEY and CDR2 SVGAGI. CDR3 protein: CASSYLGQGTGELFF. In DNA, the CDR3 is TGTGCCAGCAGTTACTTAGGACAGGGGACCGGGGAGCTGTTTTTT.

The chain links TRBV28 to TRBJ1-1; D call uncertain. This CDR3 spans 14 amino acids. Looked up from germline, CDR1 is MDHEN and CDR2 is SYDVKM. V lost 2 bases to trimming and J lost 1 base, with 8 bases between them. CDR3 residues: CASSLPRENTEAFF. CDR3 coding DNA: TGTGCCAGCAGTTTACCGAGGGAGAACACTGAAGCTTTCTTT.

This chain connects TRBV11-2 to TRBJ2-1, with 9 bases that match TRBD1. The V gene's germline CDR1 is SGHAT and CDR2 FQNNGV. The CDR3 length is 14 residues. Unmatched junction bases numbered 2, after V lost 4 bases and J lost 4 bases. The CDR3 DNA is TGTGCCAGCAGCTGGGGACAGGGTTACAATGAGCAGTTCTTC. Amino acids: CASSWGQGYNEQFF. The full variable domain, with the rest looked up from reference TRBV11-2 and TRBJ2-1, is EAGVAQSPRYKIIEKRQSVAFWCNPISGHATLYWYQQILGQGPKLLIQFQNNGVVDDSQLPKDRFSAERLKGVDSTLKIQPAKLEDSAVYLCASSWGQGYNEQFFGPGTRLTVL.

This sequence joins TRBV9 and TRBJ1-1, with 10 bases matching TRBD1. The V gene's germline CDR1 is SGDLS and CDR2 YYNGEE. V gave up 4 bases and J gave up 8 bases; unmatched junction bases: 11. CDR3 size: 15 residues. The DNA of the CDR3 is TGTGCCAGCAGCAACCCGGGGGACAGGGGATGGGAAGCTTTCTTT. It specifies CASSNPGDRGWEAFF. Filled out from reference TRBV9 and TRBJ1-1, the complete variable domain reads DSGVTQTPKHLITATGQRVTLRCSPRSGDLSVYWYQQSLDQGLQFLIQYYNGEERAKGNILERFSAQQFPDLHSELNLSSLELGDSALYFCASSNPGDRGWEAFFGQGTRLTVV.

Of note for this clone: The junction departs from the called germline gene at one end, perhaps through a read error. This chain links TRBV7-7 with TRBJ2-7, with 8 nucleotides matching TRBD1. Germline CDR1 and CDR2: SSHAT and FNYEAQ (reference sequence). This CDR3 region has 13 residues. The CDR3 DNA reads TGTGCTAGCAGTTTTGACAGGGGCAACGAGCAGTACTTC. This translates into CASSFDRGNEQYF.

This sequence joins TRBV7-9 and TRBJ1-4; 7 bases align to TRBD1. The ends lost 5 bases at V and 5 bases at J; junction bases unmatched: 8. The germline gives CDR1 SEHNR, CDR2 FQNEAQ (reference sequence). The CDR3 is made up of 15 amino acids. CDR3 sequence (DNA): TGTGCCAGCAGCACTGACAGGGACCGAAATGAAAAACTGTTTTTT. This sequence encodes CASSTDRDRNEKLFF.

The CDR3 DNA reads TGCGCCAGCAGCTTGGACGGGGGGACGGCTGAAGCTTTCTTT. Encoded protein: CASSLDGGTAEAFF. V usage is TRBV5-1 and J usage is TRBJ1-1; the D gene is possibly TRBD1 (5 bases). The CDR3 runs to 14 residues. Trimming shortened V by 0 bases and J by 6 bases, and 12 bases separated the two germline ends. CDR1 is SGHRS, CDR2 YFSETQ, per germline.

CDR3 nucleotides: TGTGCCAGCCGGACAGGGGGATGGGGGAGCAATCAGCCCCAGCATTTT. Translating gives CASRTGGWGSNQPQHF. The chain couples TRBV2 to TRBJ1-5; 10 bases are a match to TRBD1. Germline CDR1 and CDR2: SNHLY and FYNNEI. After removal of 8 bases from V and 1 base from J, the junction contained 8 bases not matched to a gene. The CDR3 length is 16 residues.

J is TRBJ2-3 and V is TRBV19; 8 bases line up with TRBD2. The CDR3 has 15 amino acids. In germline, CDR1 is LNHDA, CDR2 SQIVND (reference sequence). The V gene end was trimmed by 2 bases and the J gene end by 2 bases; junction bases not matched to a gene: 3. CDR3 sequence reads: CASSITGGATDTQYF. CDR3 bases: TGTGCCAGTAGTATAACCGGGGGGGCCACAGATACGCAGTATTTT.

V and J are TRBV5-1 and TRBJ1-5; D call uncertain. This CDR3 contains 13 residues. Germline values: CDR1 SGHRS, CDR2 YFSETQ. The V and J ends lost 4 bases and 0 bases respectively, with 5 bases between them. The CDR3 spells CASSAGSNQPQHF. The CDR3, as DNA: TGCGCCAGCAGCGCCGGTAGCAATCAGCCCCAGCATTTT.

The rearrangement uses TRBV7-9 and TRBJ1-4, with D possibly matching TRBD1 (5 bases). CDR1 SEHNR and CDR2 FQNEAQ come from the germline V gene (reference sequence). The CDR3 spans 14 residues. With 8 bases removed from V and 6 bases from J, the gap between germline ends came to 16 bases. The CDR3 spells CASQKRGADEKLFF. For the CDR3, the DNA is TGTGCCAGCCAAAAAAGGGGCGCCGATGAAAAACTGTTTTTT.

CDR3 coding DNA: TGTGCCAGCAGCTCCACAGGGTTTGAGCAGTTCTTC. The encoded protein is CASSSTGFEQFF. This chain connects TRBV7-8 to TRBJ2-1, with D perhaps TRBD1 (6 bases). Germline CDR1 and CDR2: SGHVS and FQNEAQ. CDR3 size: 12 residues. The V and J ends lost 4 bases and 9 bases respectively, with 10 bases between them.

The chain employs TRBV29-1 and TRBJ2-7; 8 nucleotides match TRBD1. The CDR3 is 14 residues long. Trimming removed 7 bases from V and 0 bases from J; junction bases left unmatched: 8. From germline, CDR1 is SQVTM and CDR2 ANQGSEA. Here the CDR3 DNA reads TGCAGCGCCACCCGGGACAGGAGCTCCTACGAGCAGTACTTC. It is translated as CSATRDRSSYEQYF.

The chain has TRBV25-1 and TRBJ2-2; TRBD2 is a possible D gene (6 bases). Germline V gene data show CDR1 as MGHDK and CDR2 as SYGVNS. Trimming cost V 3 bases and J 1 base, with 9 bases left between them. The CDR3 is made up of 15 amino acids. CDR3 loop: CASSDSSENTGELFF. The CDR3 DNA reads as TGTGCCAGCAGTGATTCTAGCGAGAACACCGGGGAGCTGTTTTTT. Full variable domain (rest looked up from reference TRBV25-1 and TRBJ2-2): EADIYQTPRYLVIGTGKKITLECSQTMGHDKMYWYQQDPGMELHLIHYSYGVNSTEKGDLSSESTVSRIRTEHFPLTLESARPSHTSQYLCASSDSSENTGELFFGEGSRLTVL.

The CDR3 loop reads CASSEGLGLVDEQYF. The CDR3 DNA sequence: TGTGCCAGCAGTGAAGGATTAGGACTTGTGGACGAGCAGTACTTC. The chain joins TRBV2 to TRBJ2-7; maybe TRBD2 (5 bases). Germline V lookup: CDR1 SNHLY, CDR2 FYNNEI. CDR3 length equals 15 residues. V lost 1 base to trimming and J lost 5 bases, with 15 bases between them.

The genes are TRBV19 and TRBJ2-7, with 7 bases that match TRBD2. V trimming: 2 bases; J trimming: 1 base; junction bases outside the gene matches: 5. Germline CDR1 and CDR2: LNHDA and SQIVND (reference sequence). This CDR3 region has 15 residues. The CDR3 region has the DNA TGTGCCAGTAGTATAACTAGCGCGGCATCCTACGAGCAGTACTTC. Protein: CASSITSAASYEQYF.

The chain employs TRBV9 and TRBJ1-1, with 7 bases aligning to TRBD1. The CDR3 has 16 residues. Germline CDR1 is SGDLS and CDR2 is YYNGEE. V lost 3 bases to trimming and J lost 4 bases; unmatched junction nucleotides: 12. The CDR3 region has the DNA TGTGCCAGCAGCGCCCATGGACAGGCAATGGGCACTGAAGCTTTCTTT. It translates to CASSAHGQAMGTEAFF.

The J gene is TRBJ1-6, the V gene TRBV4-1, with 9 nucleotides matching TRBD1. Germline trimming cut 1 base from V and 5 bases from J; bases unmatched to any gene: 0. CDR3 size: 15 residues. The V gene's germline CDR1 is MGHRA and CDR2 YSYEKL. DNA of the CDR3: TGCGCCAGCAGCCAAGGGACAGGGGATAATTCACCCCTCCACTTT. Residues: CASSQGTGDNSPLHF.

This clone was recorded a few times. V usage is TRBV5-4 and J usage is TRBJ1-2, with 9 bases that match TRBD1. Per the germline V gene, CDR1 is SGHNT and CDR2 is YYREEE (reference sequence). The ends lost 6 bases at V and 6 bases at J; junction bases unmatched: 6. The CDR3 covers 13 residues. CDR3 nucleotides: TGTGCCAGCATTGTACAGGGGGCGCATGGCTACACCTTC. It specifies CASIVQGAHGYTF.

The rearrangement links TRBV28 to TRBJ1-1, with D possibly TRBD1 on 6 matching bases. Trimming stripped 4 bases from V and 7 bases from J, with 13 bases between. The CDR3 has 13 amino acids. Germline assignment: CDR1 MDHEN and CDR2 SYDVKM. CDR3 DNA sequence: TGTGCCAGCAGTTCTCAGGGGAGGGGTGAAGCTTTCTTT. This gives the protein CASSSQGRGEAFF. The entire variable domain, with the rest obtained from reference TRBV28 and TRBJ1-1, is as follows: DVKVTQSSRYLVKRTGEKVFLECVQDMDHENMFWYRQDPGLGLRLIYFSYDVKMKEKGDIPEGYSVSREKKERFSLILESASTNQTSMYLCASSSQGRGEAFFGQGTRLTVV.

The rearrangement links TRBV10-2 to TRBJ1-2; D perhaps matches TRBD1 (6 bases). Trimming removed 1 base at V and 5 bases at J, with 17 bases between. This CDR3 has 16 residues. Per the germline V gene, CDR1 is WSHSY and CDR2 is SAAADI. CDR3: CASSEFGQRKIYGYTF. CDR3 in DNA: TGCGCCAGCAGTGAGTTCGGACAGAGGAAGATTTATGGCTACACCTTC.

The chain combines TRBV4-1 with TRBJ2-7; TRBD1 matches at 7 bases. CDR1 is MGHRA, CDR2 YSYEKL, per germline. J gave up 2 bases and V 0 bases, and 4 bases lay outside the gene matches. The CDR3 extends over 15 amino acids. The CDR3 loop reads CASSQDGQETYEQYF. The CDR3 region has the DNA TGCGCCAGCAGCCAAGATGGACAGGAGACCTACGAGCAGTACTTC.

The rearrangement joins TRBV6-5 to TRBJ1-1; 8 bases line up with TRBD1. The CDR3 is 13 amino acids. Germline V gene data show CDR1 as MNHEY and CDR2 as SVGAGI. J gave up 7 bases and V 6 bases, and 7 bases lay outside the gene matches. CDR3 sequence reads: CASSRGDRREAFF. The CDR3 DNA follows: TGTGCCAGCAGCCGTGGGGACAGGCGTGAAGCTTTCTTT.